This TCR beta chain was obtained from a study of cytomegalovirus exposure and HLA in healthy donors. As regards this clone: Its target is unknown.

This CDR3 comprises 11 residues. Trimming stripped 2 bases from V and 6 bases from J, with 4 bases between. The germline V gene encodes CDR1 LNHDA and CDR2 SQIVND (reference sequence). Broader study findings: Both high specificity and high sensitivity reportedly marked the classifier's diagnosis of cytomegalovirus status. According to the study, 180 or so TCR beta chains were cytomegalovirus-associated.

60 Vbeta and 13 Jbeta primers were used in PCR. The protocol was immunoSEQ multiplex PCR, while the TCRdb copy is restricted to in-frame clones and leaves out a portion. The profile covers roughly 200,000 clones, with around 83% appearing a single time and 2.5% to 3.5% taken by the ten largest. The chain carries TRBV19 and TRBJ1-2; D remains unclear. The receptor's source is a woman in her 40s in good health and CMV-seronegative. The sequencing sample was made of PBMCs. This CDR3 is CASSIHDGYTF. In nucleotides, the CDR3 is TGTGCCAGTAGTATACATGATGGCTACACCTTC.